This T cell receptor (beta chain) was sequenced during a study of blood T cells in healthy people across ages. Primed by a sample-barcoded 5' primer and a J-beta primer mix, a second PCR proceeded for about 6 to 12 cycles. Sequencing yielded, for each sample, at least 2.5 million paired-end reads carrying CDR3. TCRdb fed the 5' RACE reads into MiXCR, producing one record per CDR3 protein. This sample has about 620,000 distinct CDR3 sequences, with 40% to 65% found just once. The sample comprised blood. The clonotype comes from a woman aged 80 or over in good health.

In DNA form, the CDR3 reads TGTGCCAGCAGCACCGAAACTAGATATGGTGAGCAGTACTTC. It yields the protein CASSTETRYGEQYF. The chain links TRBV9 to TRBJ2-5; D possibly corresponds to TRBD2 (5 bases). The CDR3 loop spans 14 amino acids. Trimming shortened V by 4 bases and J by 11 bases, and 21 bases separated the two germline ends. Germline lookup yields CDR1 SGDLS and CDR2 YYNGEE.